A single sample gave rise to the 22 T cell receptor beta chains below, sequenced in a study of post-analysis software for immune sequencing data. Whole-study findings and limits: About five TRBV segments were more frequent in patients than controls; TRBV5-6, TRBV5-1 and TRBV20-1 belonged to this group.

The library was made from cDNA and included unique molecular identifiers. TCRdb itself ran the PCR reads through MiXCR, one entry per CDR3 protein. The sample lists under 900,000 distinct CDR3 sequences; around 53% were seen once. Their target antigens are unknown. Source material: blood. The receptors stem from a girl aged 10 to 17 with multiple sclerosis.

This clonotype was observed a few times. The genes are TRBV7-9 and TRBJ2-2; D ambiguous. In germline, CDR1 is SEHNR, CDR2 FQNEAQ (reference sequence). Trimming removed 0 bases from V and 6 bases from J, with 11 bases in between. The CDR3 runs 15 residues. CDR3 region: CASSLARVGPGELFF. Here the CDR3 DNA reads TGTGCCAGCAGCTTAGCGCGAGTTGGTCCCGGGGAGCTGTTTTTT.

This chain joins TRBV20-1 and TRBJ2-5; the D gene is possibly TRBD2 (6 bases). The germline V and J ends were trimmed by 4 bases and 1 base, with 13 bases remaining between them. Germline V gene lookup returns CDR1 DFQATT and CDR2 SNEGSKA (reference sequence). The CDR3 length is 14 residues. The CDR3 region is CSAIVAEAQETQYF. CDR3 bases: TGCAGTGCTATCGTAGCGGAAGCCCAAGAGACCCAGTACTTC.

The V and J genes are TRBV29-1 and TRBJ1-2; D uncertain. The V end was cut by 6 bases, the J end by 8 bases, with 16 bases between. This CDR3 is built from 12 residues. Germline CDR1 SQVTM, CDR2 ANQGSEA. Here the CDR3 reads CSVAPAPWGYTF. DNA of the CDR3: TGCAGCGTGGCCCCAGCACCGTGGGGCTACACCTTC. The variable domain in full, completed from reference TRBV29-1 and TRBJ1-2, reads SAVISQKPSRDICQRGTSLTIQCQVDSQVTMMFWYRQQPGQSLTLIATANQGSEATYESGFVIDKFPISRPNLTFSTLTVSNMSPEDSSIYLCSVAPAPWGYTFGSGTRLTVV.

The V and J genes are TRBV12-3 or TRBV12-4 and TRBJ1-4; D not resolved. Between the trimmed V and J ends, which lost 5 bases and 7 bases, there was a span of 17 bases. The CDR3 length is 15 residues. CDR3 nucleotide sequence: TGTGCCAGCAGTCCCACCTTGTCGTCTGGTGAAAAACTGTTTTTT. It codes for CASSPTLSSGEKLFF.

This clonotype was counted only a few times. V and J are TRBV7-9 and TRBJ2-7, with D tentatively TRBD2 (6 bases). V lost 5 bases to trimming and J lost 3 bases, with 17 bases between them. This CDR3 is 15 amino acids long. Germline V gene data show CDR1 as SEHNR and CDR2 as FQNEAQ (reference sequence). CDR3 sequence: CASSPPLLRDYEQYF. CDR3 nucleotides: TGTGCCAGCAGCCCTCCCCTTCTGCGGGACTACGAGCAGTACTTC.

The chain uses TRBV12-3 or TRBV12-4 and TRBJ2-7; D not resolved. With 1 base removed from V and 5 bases from J, the gap between germline ends came to 12 bases. The CDR3 has 14 residues. The CDR3 sequence: CASSLDSADDEQYF. In DNA form, the CDR3 reads TGTGCCAGCAGTTTAGACAGCGCCGACGACGAGCAGTACTTC.

V usage is TRBV2 and J usage is TRBJ2-6; a weak D match, TRBD2 (5 bases). The CDR3 is 17 residues long. The germline gives CDR1 SNHLY, CDR2 FYNNEI. V was cut by 3 bases and J by 4 bases, with 16 bases left in between. The CDR3 protein is CASSDVGDLGGANVLTF. Here the CDR3 DNA reads TGTGCCAGCAGTGACGTGGGAGACCTAGGCGGGGCCAACGTCCTGACTTTC.

The V call is TRBV24-1, the J call TRBJ2-3; 9 bases line up with TRBD2. V trimming: 4 bases; J trimming: 4 bases; junction bases outside the gene matches: 5. Germline V gene data show CDR1 as KGHDR and CDR2 as SFDVKD. This CDR3 is 15 amino acids long. CDR3 amino acids: CATSENSGSADTQYF. The CDR3 coding sequence is TGTGCCACCAGTGAAAATAGCGGGAGTGCAGATACGCAGTATTTT.

The sample holds a few counts of this clonotype. The chain has TRBV12-5 and TRBJ2-3; D gene uncertain. The V gene's germline CDR1 is LGHNT and CDR2 FRNRAP. CDR3 size: 16 residues. Trimming removed 6 bases from V and 2 bases from J, with 18 bases in between. Here the CDR3 DNA reads TGTGCTAGTGGCCGCCGTATAACCGCCCTCACAGATACGCAGTATTTT. Amino acids: CASGRRITALTDTQYF.

The table lists this clonotype with many counts. The chain links TRBV5-1 to TRBJ2-1; D is uncertain. Germline lookup yields CDR1 SGHRS and CDR2 YFSETQ. V was pared by 1 base and J by 6 bases, with 11 bases between. The CDR3 loop spans 14 amino acids. The CDR3: CASSLYESRNEQFF. In DNA form, the CDR3 reads TGCGCCAGCAGCTTGTATGAGTCCCGCAATGAGCAGTTCTTC.

The chain couples TRBV27 to TRBJ1-1, with TRBD1 as a possible D gene (6 bases). V dropped 6 bases and J dropped 11 bases, with 16 bases sitting between them. The CDR3 loop spans 12 amino acids. Germline V gives CDR1 MNHEY, CDR2 SMNVEV (reference sequence). The CDR3 loop reads CASRNPRGTAFF. CDR3 DNA sequence: TGTGCCAGCAGAAACCCGAGGGGGACGGCTTTCTTT.

This clonotype was picked up a small number of times. The chain uses TRBV12-3 or TRBV12-4 and TRBJ2-5; TRBD2 aligns across 7 bases. V lost 5 bases and J lost 5; bases outside the gene matches: 14. The CDR3 is 16 amino acids. The CDR3 bases are TGTGCCAGCAGTCCCCGGGGGAGGGGAATTGGGGAGACCCAGTACTTC. Translation gives CASSPRGRGIGETQYF.

This clonotype was detected only once. This rearrangement joins TRBV29-1 to TRBJ2-5; 10 bases map to TRBD1. Germline CDR1 reads SQVTM; CDR2 reads ANQGSEA. The CDR3 spans 15 residues. The V segment lost 4 bases and the J segment 5 bases; nucleotides outside the gene matches: 10. This CDR3 reads CSVVRQGARTETQYF. In nucleotides, the CDR3 is TGCAGCGTTGTAAGACAGGGGGCGCGTACGGAGACCCAGTACTTC. Complete variable domain (other parts from reference TRBV29-1 and TRBJ2-5): SAVISQKPSRDICQRGTSLTIQCQVDSQVTMMFWYRQQPGQSLTLIATANQGSEATYESGFVIDKFPISRPNLTFSTLTVSNMSPEDSSIYLCSVVRQGARTETQYFGPGTRLLVL.

This clonotype was seen more than once but under ten times. The chain carries TRBV27 and TRBJ2-4; tentatively, D is TRBD1 (6 bases). The J call may not be correct, given that the DNA end is closer to TRBJ2-7. Germline-derived CDR1 and CDR2 are MNHEY and SMNVEV (reference sequence). The CDR3 covers 16 residues. CDR3: CASSRSQGLDSYEQYF. The CDR3 DNA sequence: TGTGCCAGCAGTCGAAGTCAGGGGCTAGACTCCTACGAGCAGTACTTC.

The rearrangement uses TRBV5-1 and TRBJ2-7; D may be TRBD1 or TRBD2 (6 bases each). The CDR3 is 13 residues long. Trimming stripped 5 bases from V and 2 bases from J, with 11 bases between. Per germline, CDR1 SGHRS and CDR2 YFSETQ. CDR3 region: CASRRDIAYEQYF. The CDR3 DNA reads as TGCGCCAGCAGGCGGGACATAGCCTACGAGCAGTACTTC.

The chain links TRBV20-1 to TRBJ1-2; unclear D gene. The CDR3 is 16 residues long. The V end was cut by 0 bases, the J end by 3 bases, with 17 bases between. Germline V CDR1 and CDR2: DFQATT, SNEGSKA (reference sequence). The CDR3 coding sequence is TGCAGTGCTAGAGAGGCGGGAAGACTATCGGACTATGGCTACACCTTC. Translating it yields CSAREAGRLSDYGYTF.

There are a few counts of this clonotype. The CDR3 sequence is CASTVRGLAKNIQYF. For the CDR3, the DNA is TGTGCCAGCACCGTAAGGGGACTAGCCAAAAACATTCAGTACTTC. The chain joins TRBV12-3 or TRBV12-4 to TRBJ2-4; the D gene is possibly TRBD2 (6 bases). Trimming took 7 bases from V and 0 from J, leaving 13 bases between them. This CDR3 has 15 amino acids.

The chain joins TRBV7-4 to TRBJ2-7; D uncertain. Germline loops: CDR1 SGHVT, CDR2 SQSDAQ. V shed 3 bases and J shed 1 base, with 13 bases lying between them. The CDR3 totals 15 residues. The CDR3 nucleotides are TGTGCCAGCAGCTTTTGCGTTGCAGGTTCCTACGAGCAGTACTTC. It encodes CASSFCVAGSYEQYF.

This clonotype was seen more than once but under ten times. The V gene is TRBV5-1, the J gene TRBJ2-7; TRBD2 aligns across 10 bases. The CDR3 is made up of 15 amino acids. Per the germline V gene, CDR1 is SGHRS and CDR2 is YFSETQ. The junction had 3 bases not matched to a gene; V was cut back by 0 bases and J by 3 bases. CDR3 nucleotide sequence: TGCGCCAGCAGCTTGGGGCCTAGCGGGGGCTACGAGCAGTACTTC. It yields the protein CASSLGPSGGYEQYF.

A note on this clonotype: This may be a read error: a much more frequent sequence differs by one nucleotide. This chain links TRBV7-3 with TRBJ2-1, with D unresolved. TRBJ2-7 explains the end of the DNA better; the J call may be wrong. This CDR3 is built from 18 residues. Germline V CDR1 and CDR2: SGHTA, FQGTGA. The CDR3 DNA sequence: TGTGCCAGCAGCTTAATGGATTACGGCGGAGACTCCTACAATGAGCAGTACTTC. Translation gives CASSLMDYGGDSYNEQYF.

This clonotype was seen a few times. The chain has TRBV30 and TRBJ2-7, with 11 bases fitting TRBD2. Germline V gives CDR1 GTSNPN, CDR2 SVGIG (reference sequence). This CDR3 region has 15 residues. V lost 4 bases to trimming and J lost 2 bases; unmatched junction nucleotides: 7. Written as DNA, the CDR3 is TGTGCCTGGATCGACCTGACTAGCGGGGCCTACGAGCAGTACTTC. This gives the protein CAWIDLTSGAYEQYF.

J is TRBJ2-5 and V is TRBV15; no reliable D call. Gene TRBJ2-7 matches the end of the DNA better, so the J call may be wrong. Per germline, CDR1 LNHNV and CDR2 YYDKDF (reference sequence). CDR3 length equals 15 residues. Here the CDR3 DNA reads TGTGCCACCAGCAGAGAAGGTACGGTAAACTACGAGCAGTACTTC. The encoded protein is CATSREGTVNYEQYF.